The 7 T cell receptor beta chains listed next were all sequenced from one sample in a study of cytomegalovirus exposure and HLA in healthy donors. With 60 Vbeta and 13 Jbeta primers, the PCR was carried out. Sequencing was performed with immunoSEQ multiplex PCR; in TCRdb, only in-frame clones are kept and a portion is missing. Here the sample spans tens of thousands of clones, 65% to 75% being singletons. Material for sequencing was PBMCs. These receptor sequences come from a man in his forties in good health and CMV-seropositive.

This clone came up a few times. The rearrangement links TRBV19 to TRBJ1-5; 7 bases match TRBD1. The CDR3 consists of 15 residues. Per the germline V gene, CDR1 is LNHDA and CDR2 is SQIVND (reference sequence). V lost 3 bases and J lost 1; bases outside the gene matches: 3. The CDR3 nucleotides read TGTGCCAGTAGTATCGGGACAGAGAGCAATCAGCCCCAGCATTTT. As protein: CASSIGTESNQPQHF.

The chain has TRBV30 and TRBJ1-2, with a weak D call TRBD1 (6 bases). Germline CDR1 and CDR2: GTSNPN and SVGIG (reference sequence). This CDR3 region has 16 residues. V was trimmed by 0 bases and J by 4 bases, leaving 18 bases between them. For the CDR3, the DNA is TGTGCCTGGAGTGTACAAGACAGGCCTAATCTCTATGGCTACACCTTC. It encodes CAWSVQDRPNLYGYTF. Based on the CDR3 plus reference TRBV30 and TRBJ1-2, the full variable domain is SQTIHQWPATLVQPVGSPLSLECTVEGTSNPNLYWYRQAAGRGLQLLFYSVGIGQISSEVPQNLSASRPQDRQFILSSKKLLLSDSGFYLCAWSVQDRPNLYGYTFGSGTRLTVV.

The chain uses TRBV7-9 and TRBJ1-2, with D perhaps TRBD1 (6 bases). Deletions cut 7 bases from V and 2 bases from J, with 14 bases between. This CDR3 region has 14 residues. Germline CDR1 SEHNR, CDR2 FQNEAQ (reference sequence). CDR3 nucleotides: TGTGCCAGCACCGAACAGGGTTCCAACTATGGCTACACCTTC. It codes for CASTEQGSNYGYTF.

This clone was detected a few times. The chain recombines TRBV7-9 with TRBJ1-1; 7 bases align to TRBD1. The CDR3 loop spans 14 amino acids. Germline loops: CDR1 SEHNR, CDR2 FQNEAQ (reference sequence). V shed 2 bases and J 3 bases; nucleotides not matched to a gene: 3. As DNA, the CDR3 is TGTGCCAGCAGCTTACGACAGGGTGACACTGAAGCTTTCTTT. It encodes CASSLRQGDTEAFF.

The chain joins TRBV7-8 to TRBJ2-7; D call uncertain. This CDR3 contains 13 residues. Germline lookup yields CDR1 SGHVS and CDR2 FQNEAQ. Deletions cut 4 bases from V and 2 bases from J, with 9 bases between. CDR3 coding DNA: TGTGCCAGCAGCTCCTCTTCCCCCTACGAGCAGTACTTC. Encoded protein: CASSSSSPYEQYF.

This chain links TRBV28 with TRBJ1-2; D not certain. The CDR3 consists of 12 residues. CDR1 and CDR2 (germline): MDHEN, SYDVKM. The V end was cut by 7 bases, the J end by 7 bases, with 13 bases between. The CDR3 reads CASNYGDRGYTF. CDR3 nucleotide sequence: TGTGCCAGCAACTACGGAGATCGTGGCTACACCTTC.

This CDR3 is CASSLRGTGDGYTF. In DNA, the CDR3 is TGTGCCAGCAGCTTACGAGGGACAGGGGACGGCTACACCTTC. The genes are TRBV27 and TRBJ1-2, with TRBD1 identical over 10 bases. The CDR3 sequence is 14 residues long. V dropped 6 bases and J dropped 8; count of bases not matched to a gene: 9. CDR1 and CDR2 from the germline V gene are MNHEY and SMNVEV (reference sequence).